Presented here are 6 T cell receptor beta chains from one specimen sequenced in a study of blood T cells in healthy people across ages (dated by TCRdb to the mid-2010s). Library preparation employed 5' RACE. TCRdb lists the instrument as Illumina HiSeq 2500. A second about 7 to 11 cycle PCR used a sample-barcoded 5' primer and a J-beta primer mix. TCRdb itself trimmed the public reads at Q25 with fastp, ran MiXCR and retained productive beta chains. When rows share a CDR3 protein, they turn into one entry using the most common DNA and genes. The sample yields about 1.5 million distinct CDR3 sequences; roughly 43% were counted once. The ten top clones hold under 5% of the sample. The sequenced sample was blood. Receptors originate from a woman under 30 in good health.

The V call is TRBV6-2 or TRBV6-3, the J call TRBJ1-3; no clear D. CDR1 and CDR2 from the germline V gene are MNHEY and SVGEGT. The CDR3 length is 15 residues. V lost 5 bases and J lost 2, with 13 bases in between. The CDR3 nucleotides are TGTGCCAGCAGTCTCCTCGAAGGGCCTGGAAACACCATATATTTT. Translation: CASSLLEGPGNTIYF.

V gene TRBV29-1 combines with J gene TRBJ2-1; possible D gene TRBD1, 6 bases. Trimming took 6 bases from V and 7 from J, leaving 13 bases between them. This CDR3 is built from 12 residues. CDR1 is SQVTM and CDR2 is ANQGSEA in the germline V gene. The CDR3 DNA follows: TGCAGCGTCAGGACAGTCTTGAATGAGCAGTTCTTC. This gives the protein CSVRTVLNEQFF.

This clonotype was found a few times. J is TRBJ1-1 and V is TRBV5-1, with unresolved D. CDR1 SGHRS and CDR2 YFSETQ come from the germline V gene. CDR3 length: 13 amino acids. V was clipped by 5 bases and J by 3 bases, with 11 bases between them. The CDR3 DNA reads as TGCGCCAGCAGTCCCGTGTCGCACACTGAAGCTTTCTTT. This gives the protein CASSPVSHTEAFF.

This clonotype was recorded many times. Mismatch with germline at one junction end may stem from a read error. The CDR3 sequence: CASSLVGNYEQYF. The CDR3 DNA is TGTGCCAGCAGTTTAGTGGGAAACTACGAGCAGTACTTC. The chain couples TRBV7-9 to TRBJ2-7; D is uncertain. This CDR3 region has 13 residues. CDR1 SEHNR and CDR2 FQNEAQ come from the germline V gene (reference sequence).

For the CDR3, the DNA is TGCGCCAGCAGCTACACAGGGGGCCCCAATGAGCAGTACTTC. This sequence encodes CASSYTGGPNEQYF. V usage is TRBV5-1 and J usage is TRBJ2-7, with TRBD1 matching 9 bases. V trimming: 3 bases; J trimming: 7 bases; junction bases outside the gene matches: 8. Germline CDR1 reads SGHRS; CDR2 reads YFSETQ. The CDR3 sequence is 14 residues long.

The chain couples TRBV30 to TRBJ2-7, with 8 bases fitting TRBD2. V was pared by 3 bases and J by 7 bases, with 17 bases of the junction left unmatched. The CDR3 contains 16 residues. Germline CDR1 reads GTSNPN; CDR2 reads SVGIG (reference sequence). The CDR3 sequence is CAWRDPGTRYYNEQYF. Here the CDR3 DNA reads TGTGCCTGGAGAGATCCCGGGACTAGGTACTACAATGAGCAGTACTTC.